This TCR beta chain originates from a study of T cell changes during pregnancy in multiple sclerosis. The CDR3 extends over 14 amino acids. The ends were cut back, 5 bases at V and 1 base at J, with 11 bases in the middle. Looked up from germline, CDR1 is SGHVS and CDR2 is FQNEAQ. This clone occurred once. Profiled with immunoSEQ multiplex PCR; TCRdb holds only in-frame clones, not every one. The sample shows about 100,000 clones, 80% to 95% of them seen only once. The genes are TRBV7-8 and TRBJ1-1; D is unresolved. The source was peripheral blood, collected after pregnancy. The clonotype originates from a female donor with multiple sclerosis, enrolled in a pregnancy study. The CDR3 bases are TGTGCCAGCAGCGTGCGGGCGGGGAACACTGAAGCTTTCTTT. Its translation is CASSVRAGNTEAFF.